This entry lists 25 T cell receptor beta chains sequenced from one sample in a study of T cell responses to AZD1222 COVID-19 vaccine. Data came from immunoSEQ multiplex PCR; TCRdb stores just in-frame clones and leaves some out. The sample holds 75,000 to 95,000 clones; 70% to 90% are singletons and the top ten take approximately 13%. The starting material was peripheral blood, obtained on day 0 of AZD1222 vaccination. The receptor set was obtained from an adult in good health.

This clone was picked up one time. J is TRBJ2-1 and V is TRBV18, with TRBD2 matching 11 bases. This CDR3 contains 16 residues. The V gene end was trimmed by 2 bases and the J gene end by 2 bases; junction bases not matched to a gene: 2. Germline-derived CDR1 and CDR2 are KGHSH and LQKENI. CDR3 sequence (DNA): TGTGCCAGCTCACCAGAGACTAGCGGGGCCTACAATGAGCAGTTCTTC. Amino acids: CASSPETSGAYNEQFF.

The chain recombines TRBV6-5 with TRBJ1-6; D is perhaps TRBD1 (6 bases). CDR3 length equals 15 residues. The V gene's germline CDR1 is MNHEY and CDR2 SVGAGI. Trimming shortened V by 0 bases and J by 7 bases, and 10 bases separated the two germline ends. The CDR3 protein is CASSYSDRSNSPLHF. Written as DNA, the CDR3 is TGTGCCAGCAGTTACTCCGACAGGTCCAATTCACCCCTCCACTTT.

The J gene is TRBJ1-1, the V gene TRBV7-9; 7 bases align to TRBD1. This CDR3 is 15 amino acids long. From germline, CDR1 is SEHNR and CDR2 FQNEAQ (reference sequence). Germline trimming cut 5 bases from V and 6 bases from J; bases unmatched to any gene: 12. CDR3 sequence (DNA): TGTGCCAGCAGCCCACAGGGGAGGGAGAAGGCTGAAGCTTTCTTT. Its translation: CASSPQGREKAEAFF. The full variable domain, in which reference TRBV7-9 and TRBJ1-1 provide the parts outside the CDR3, is DTGVSQNPRHKITKRGQNVTFRCDPISEHNRLYWYRQTLGQGPEFLTYFQNEAQLEKSRLLSDRFSAERPKGSFSTLEIQRTEQGDSAMYLCASSPQGREKAEAFFGQGTRLTVV.

The chain links TRBV6-1 to TRBJ1-4, with TRBD1 matching 7 bases. V lost 2 bases to trimming and J lost 7 bases; unmatched junction nucleotides: 10. The CDR3 is made up of 16 amino acids. Germline V gene data show CDR1 as MNHNS and CDR2 as SASEGT. CDR3 DNA sequence: TGTGCCAGCAGTGAACCAGGGGCAGGGGGAAGTGAAAAACTGTTTTTT. Its protein is CASSEPGAGGSEKLFF.

V usage is TRBV5-4 and J usage is TRBJ1-2; 11 bases fit TRBD1. The ends lost 4 bases at V and 2 bases at J; junction bases unmatched: 1. The germline V gene encodes CDR1 SGHNT and CDR2 YYREEE (reference sequence). The CDR3 has 14 amino acids. This CDR3 is CASSGDRGNYGYTF. In DNA, the CDR3 is TGTGCCAGCAGCGGGGACAGGGGGAACTATGGCTACACCTTC.

This clone was picked up one time. The V gene is TRBV11-3, the J gene TRBJ2-7; D call uncertain. V lost 0 bases and J lost 6, with 9 bases in between. Germline CDR1 reads SGHNT; CDR2 reads YENEEA. The CDR3 is made up of 13 amino acids. The CDR3 bases are TGTGCCAGCAGCTTAGATTCATGGGGCGAGCAGTACTTC. It encodes CASSLDSWGEQYF.

The CDR3 sequence: CASSSLSESGELFF. The CDR3 bases are TGTGCCAGCTCAAGCTTGAGTGAGTCCGGGGAGCTGTTTTTT. The chain has TRBV18 and TRBJ2-2; the D is unclear. This CDR3 has 14 amino acids. Trimming pared 5 bases from V and 6 bases from J, leaving 13 bases between. CDR1 and CDR2 (germline): KGHSH, LQKENI.

The chain carries TRBV25-1 and TRBJ2-5; D possibly corresponds to TRBD2 (5 bases). Germline V gene lookup returns CDR1 MGHDK and CDR2 SYGVNS. V was shortened by 6 bases and J by 2 bases, with 16 bases between the two germline ends. There are 15 residues in the CDR3. The CDR3 bases are TGTGCCAGCAGCAAGGACTCTTACGGTCAAGAGACCCAGTACTTC. Protein product: CASSKDSYGQETQYF.

The V call is TRBV28, the J call TRBJ2-7; D unresolved. With 4 bases removed from V and 2 bases from J, the gap between germline ends came to 15 bases. Germline-derived CDR1 and CDR2 are MDHEN and SYDVKM. The CDR3 runs 15 residues. CDR3 in DNA: TGTGCCAGCAGTTCCCAGCAAGGGATGCCCTACGAGCAGTACTTC. Translating gives CASSSQQGMPYEQYF.

The chain employs TRBV7-3 and TRBJ2-3, with D perhaps matching TRBD1 or TRBD2 (6 bases each). Germline CDR1 is SGHTA and CDR2 is FQGTGA. Trimming stripped 5 bases from V and 4 bases from J, with 19 bases between. The CDR3 contains 16 residues. CDR3 nucleotide sequence: TGTGCCAGCAGCCACGGAGGGGGTAAACCTTCAGATACGCAGTATTTT. Residues: CASSHGGGKPSDTQYF.

The V call is TRBV6-5, the J call TRBJ1-5; the D is unclear. The CDR3 contains 13 residues. Trimming removed 5 bases at V and 4 bases at J, with 9 bases between. From germline, CDR1 is MNHEY and CDR2 SVGAGI. CDR3 DNA: TGTGCCAGCAGTCCCCTCAAAAATCAGCCCCAGCATTTT. This translates into CASSPLKNQPQHF.

The genes are TRBV7-2 and TRBJ1-4; the match to TRBD1 covers 8 bases. CDR1 SGHTA and CDR2 FQGNSA come from the germline V gene. This CDR3 contains 15 residues. The junction had 3 bases not matched to a gene; V was cut back by 4 bases and J by 2 bases. The CDR3 bases are TGTGCCAGCAGCTCCCAGGGGGCCACTAATGAAAAACTGTTTTTT. Protein sequence: CASSSQGATNEKLFF.

This clone occurred a few times. The rearrangement links TRBV24-1 to TRBJ2-1, with D perhaps matching TRBD1 or TRBD2 (5 bases each). The CDR3 sequence is 14 residues long. The V and J ends lost 2 bases and 7 bases respectively, with 11 bases between them. CDR1 KGHDR and CDR2 SFDVKD come from the germline V gene. The CDR3 region has the DNA TGTGCCACCAGTGATTCCGGGACGATAAATGAGCAGTTCTTC. Translated, it gives CATSDSGTINEQFF.

CDR3 protein: CASSLALAGISTDTQYF. The CDR3 coding sequence is TGCGCCAGCAGCTTGGCTCTAGCGGGGATCAGCACAGATACGCAGTATTTT. This chain connects TRBV5-1 to TRBJ2-3; the match to TRBD2 covers 9 bases. V trimming: 0 bases; J trimming: 0 bases; junction bases outside the gene matches: 5. The germline CDR1 and CDR2 sequences are SGHRS and YFSETQ. The CDR3 contains 17 residues.

The chain uses TRBV29-1 and TRBJ1-2; weak D call: TRBD1 (5 bases). The ends were cut back, 7 bases at V and 4 bases at J, with 13 bases in the middle. The CDR3 is 12 amino acids. Germline V lookup: CDR1 SQVTM, CDR2 ANQGSEA. The CDR3 protein is CSGLKDTYGYTF. The CDR3 bases are TGCAGCGGGTTAAAGGACACCTATGGCTACACCTTC.

The chain employs TRBV3-1 (or the pseudogene TRBV3-2) and TRBJ1-3; D gene uncertain. The CDR3 runs 14 residues. The ends were cut back, 4 bases at V and 3 bases at J, with 10 bases in the middle. Germline CDR1 and CDR2: LGHDT and YNNKEL (reference sequence). CDR3 amino acids: CASSPPRGGNTIYF. CDR3 in DNA: TGTGCCAGCAGCCCCCCGCGGGGTGGAAACACCATATATTTT.

The CDR3 here is CASMVGPGSNQPQHF. The DNA for the CDR3 is TGTGCCAGCATGGTGGGCCCGGGTAGCAATCAGCCCCAGCATTTT. The chain combines TRBV27 with TRBJ1-5, with D unresolved. The germline gives CDR1 MNHEY, CDR2 SMNVEV (reference sequence). V lost 7 bases and J 0 bases, leaving 13 bases between the germline ends. The length of the CDR3 is 15 residues.

The chain combines TRBV7-2 with TRBJ2-7; 10 bases map to TRBD2. J lost 2 bases, V lost 0 bases, and 4 bases had no gene match. Germline CDR1 reads SGHTA; CDR2 reads FQGNSA. The CDR3 spans 16 residues. The CDR3 spells CASSLAWTSGTYEQYF. The CDR3 DNA is TGTGCCAGCAGCTTAGCCTGGACTAGCGGAACCTACGAGCAGTACTTC.

V gene TRBV10-1 combines with J gene TRBJ2-3, with TRBD2 as a possible D gene (7 bases). CDR3 length equals 17 residues. CDR1 is WNHNN, CDR2 SYGVQD, per germline (reference sequence). V dropped 1 base and J dropped 0 bases, with 14 bases sitting between them. CDR3 loop: CASSEYRAGASTDTQYF. The DNA for the CDR3 is TGCGCCAGCAGTGAGTACCGGGCGGGGGCGAGCACAGATACGCAGTATTTT.

This chain links TRBV5-8 with TRBJ1-2; 7 nucleotides agree with TRBD1. In germline, CDR1 is SGHTS, CDR2 YDEGEE. The trim removed 0 bases at V and 6 bases at J, leaving 5 bases unmatched. This CDR3 contains 14 residues. CDR3 nucleotides: TGTGCCAGCAGCTTGGGTCGACAGGGTCATGGCTACACCTTC. Translation: CASSLGRQGHGYTF. The variable domain in full, with the rest retrieved from reference TRBV5-8 and TRBJ1-2, is EAGVTQSPTHLIKTRGQQATLRCSPISGHTSVYWYQQALGLGLQFLLWYDEGEERNRGNFPPRFSGRQFPNYSSELNVNALELEDSALYLCASSLGRQGHGYTFGSGTRLTVV.

V is TRBV29-1 and J is TRBJ2-5, with D possibly being TRBD2 (6 bases). V was pared by 7 bases and J by 5 bases, with 17 bases between. This CDR3 is 13 amino acids long. Germline CDR1 and CDR2: SQVTM and ANQGSEA. The CDR3 loop is CSAGGGEAETQYF. CDR3 coding DNA: TGCAGCGCCGGAGGTGGGGAGGCGGAGACCCAGTACTTC.

The CDR3 sequence: CARSFEGPSNQPQHF. CDR3 nucleotide sequence: TGTGCCAGAAGCTTTGAGGGTCCCAGCAATCAGCCCCAGCATTTT. The chain links TRBV7-5 to TRBJ1-5. TRBV7-5 is a documented pseudogene. This CDR3 region has 15 residues.

The rearrangement links TRBV18 to TRBJ1-1, with D unclear. The CDR3 spans 14 residues. Germline lookup yields CDR1 KGHSH and CDR2 LQKENI. Trimming removed 1 base from V and 3 bases from J, with 9 bases in between. CDR3 residues: CASSPQGWDTEAFF. In nucleotides, the CDR3 is TGTGCCAGCTCACCACAGGGATGGGACACTGAAGCTTTCTTT.

The chain is built from TRBV9 and TRBJ2-7, with TRBD1 as a possible D gene (5 bases). V shed 0 bases and J shed 2 bases, with 9 bases lying between them. The length of the CDR3 is 14 residues. Germline CDR1 reads SGDLS; CDR2 reads YYNGEE. The CDR3 coding sequence is TGTGCCAGCAGCGTAGATTTAGGGGCCTACGAGCAGTACTTC. Translated, it gives CASSVDLGAYEQYF.

Points on this clone: Relative to the germline gene, one junction end is altered; a read error may explain this. The V gene is TRBV7-7, the J gene TRBJ1-2; 7 bases align to TRBD1. Germline V gene sequence: CDR1 SSHAT, CDR2 FNYEAQ (reference sequence). The CDR3 is 16 amino acids. This CDR3 is CASSGDRVKLTYGYTF. For the CDR3, the DNA is TGTGCTAGCAGCGGAGACAGGGTTAAATTGACCTATGGCTACACCTTC.